Here is one TCR beta chain with its context. Its antigen is unidentified. This sample is drawn from a study of shared clonotypes between healthy human individuals. Genomic DNA (from each subset) was split evenly across several immunoSEQ plates. Sequencing was performed with immunoSEQ multiplex PCR; in TCRdb, only in-frame clones are kept and a portion is missing. The sample lists under 1,100,000 clones, about 76% occurring once. The V segment lost 1 base and the J segment 9 bases; nucleotides outside the gene matches: 4. The germline V gene has CDR1 SGHTA and CDR2 FQGNSA. The CDR3 totals 15 residues. Findings and limits, study-wide: Sharing across four donors was highest in naive CD4 (approximately 5%) and lowest in memory CD8 (roughly 0.4%).

Donors comprised healthy HIV-negative adults lacking recent acute infections or vaccinations. The split of CD4+ cells yielded CD45RA+ naive and CD45RA-negative memory subsets. The rearrangement uses TRBV7-2 and TRBJ1-6, with TRBD1 matching 9 bases. The sequence came from a man aged 18 to 30 in good health. Material: memory CD4+ T cells sorted from blood. Subset defined: CD45RA-negative fraction. CDR3 residues: CASSLVGTGTSPLHF. The CDR3 DNA follows: TGTGCCAGCAGCTTAGTCGGGACAGGGACTTCACCCCTCCACTTT.